This T cell receptor beta chain emerged from a study of blood T cell repertoires in COVID-19. Study details: Samples representing acute and convalescent COVID-19 were sourced from the United States, Italy and Spain. T cells, B-cell-depleted T cells, or PBMCs supplied cDNA or gDNA.

In the original workflow: Nucleated cell counts were estimated from reference gene primer amplification. The repertoire was sequenced with immunoSEQ multiplex PCR; TCRdb's copy has only in-frame clones and lacks some. The V and J calls and clone size were taken over from that table, and D and trimming were inferred from the DNA. Of roughly 100,000 clones in the sample, approximately 89% were seen once. CDR1 MDHEN and CDR2 SYDVKM come from the germline V gene. This CDR3 is built from 13 residues. V was trimmed by 4 bases and J by 3 bases, leaving 8 bases between them. The TCR originated in an elderly woman in a cohort sampled during active COVID-19. Input material: peripheral blood. The chain combines TRBV28 with TRBJ2-3; D gene unclear. DNA for the CDR3: TGTGCCAGCAGTTGGTCTCAGACAGATACGCAGTATTTT. This sequence encodes CASSWSQTDTQYF.